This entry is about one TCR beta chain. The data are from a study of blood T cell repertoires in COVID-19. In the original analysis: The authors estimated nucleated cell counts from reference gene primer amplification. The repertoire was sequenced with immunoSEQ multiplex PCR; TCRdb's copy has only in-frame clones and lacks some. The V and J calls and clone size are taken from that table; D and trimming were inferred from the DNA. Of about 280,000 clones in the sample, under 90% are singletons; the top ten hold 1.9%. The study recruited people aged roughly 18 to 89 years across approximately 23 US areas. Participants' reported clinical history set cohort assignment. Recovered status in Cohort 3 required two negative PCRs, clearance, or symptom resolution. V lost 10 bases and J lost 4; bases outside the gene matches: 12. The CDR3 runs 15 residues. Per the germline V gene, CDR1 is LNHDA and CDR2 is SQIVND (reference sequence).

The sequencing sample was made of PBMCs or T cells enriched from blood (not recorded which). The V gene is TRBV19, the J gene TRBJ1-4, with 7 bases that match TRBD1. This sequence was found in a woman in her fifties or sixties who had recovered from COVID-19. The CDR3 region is CATLKRGTDNEKLFF. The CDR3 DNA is TGTGCCACCTTAAAAAGGGGGACAGATAATGAAAAACTGTTTTTT.